This entry lists 16 T cell receptor beta chains sequenced from one sample in a study of T cells in Graves' hyperthyroidism and ophthalmopathy. Authors of the study amplified TCR beta CDR3 regions from RNA transcripts. RT-PCR in the first round (using the HTBI primer set) targeted the TCR CDR3. TCRdb independently ran MiXCR on the multiplex PCR reads; one entry per CDR3 protein. The table has 530,000 or so distinct CDR3 sequences, 15% to 20% seen once. Sequencing input: blood. The receptors derive from a young woman with Graves' ophthalmopathy.

There are a few counts of this clonotype. The V gene is TRBV7-2, the J gene TRBJ1-3; D not certain. V gave up 4 bases and J gave up 0 bases, with 10 bases separating them. CDR1 and CDR2 from the germline V gene are SGHTA and FQGNSA. There are 15 residues in the CDR3. The CDR3 coding sequence is TGTGCCAGCAGCTCCTACGGTGTCTCTGGAAACACCATATATTTT. Protein: CASSSYGVSGNTIYF.

As concerns this clonotype: This may be a read error, as it is one base from a much larger clone. This chain joins TRBV12-3 or TRBV12-4 and TRBJ1-3; D unresolved. The length of the CDR3 is 15 residues. The CDR3 loop reads CAGSQDRISGNTIYF. The CDR3 coding sequence is TGTGCCGGCAGTCAAGACCGTATCTCTGGAAACACCATATATTTT.

This clonotype occurred many times. The chain joins TRBV6-4 to TRBJ2-3, with 9 bases fitting TRBD2. The CDR3 spans 15 residues. Losses at the gene ends were 2 bases for V and 4 bases for J; bases not matched to a gene: 4. Germline V lookup: CDR1 MRHNA, CDR2 SNTAGT. CDR3 nucleotide sequence: TGTGCCAGCAGTGACGTAGCGGGGGTCCCAGATACGCAGTATTTT. This translates into CASSDVAGVPDTQYF.

This clonotype has ten or more counts. V and J are TRBV5-4 and TRBJ2-7; weak D call: TRBD1 (6 bases). In germline, CDR1 is SGHNT, CDR2 YYREEE (reference sequence). The CDR3 length is 17 residues. V lost 0 bases and J lost 0, with 16 bases in between. The CDR3 DNA is TGTGCCAGCAGCTTGGCAACGGGACACCATAACTCCTACGAGCAGTACTTC. This gives the protein CASSLATGHHNSYEQYF.

The chain recombines TRBV12-3 or TRBV12-4 with TRBJ1-2; no reliable D call. Deletions cut 6 bases from V and 7 bases from J, with 15 bases between. There are 13 residues in the CDR3. The CDR3 DNA is TGTGCCAGCAGCCCAGATTACTATACTGGCTACACCTTC. Translation gives CASSPDYYTGYTF.

The chain has TRBV2 and TRBJ2-7; D remains ambiguous. CDR1 is SNHLY and CDR2 is FYNNEI in the germline V gene. CDR3 length equals 10 residues. V lost 2 bases and J 6 bases, leaving 2 bases between the germline ends. The CDR3 region has the DNA TGTGCCAGCAGTGAAAGCGAGCAGTACTTC. This encodes CASSESEQYF.

The rearrangement links TRBV5-1 to TRBJ2-2; 10 nucleotides align to TRBD1. Per the germline V gene, CDR1 is SGHRS and CDR2 is YFSETQ. Losses at the gene ends were 5 bases for V and 5 bases for J; bases not matched to a gene: 9. CDR3 size: 16 residues. The CDR3 DNA reads TGCGCCAGCAGAAGTCGACAGGGGGCAGGGACCGGGGAGCTGTTTTTT. It codes for CASRSRQGAGTGELFF.

The chain couples TRBV20-1 to TRBJ2-7, with 13 bases aligning to TRBD2. Germline-derived CDR1 and CDR2 are DFQATT and SNEGSKA (reference sequence). The CDR3 consists of 14 residues. V shed 5 bases and J 3 bases; nucleotides not matched to a gene: 4. The CDR3 coding sequence is TGCAGTGCTTGGACTAGCGGGAGTTACTACGAGCAGTACTTC. Its protein is CSAWTSGSYYEQYF.

The chain uses TRBV7-9 and TRBJ1-1; a possible D gene is TRBD1 (6 bases). Between the trimmed V and J ends, which lost 4 bases and 5 bases, there was a span of 14 bases. The germline V gene has CDR1 SEHNR and CDR2 FQNEAQ (reference sequence). This CDR3 contains 14 residues. DNA of the CDR3: TGTGCCAGCAGCTCCGGGGGGGCTGGGACTGAAGCTTTCTTT. It codes for CASSSGGAGTEAFF.

This clonotype has ten or more counts. J is TRBJ2-7 and V is TRBV6-2 or TRBV6-3; D is possibly TRBD2 (5 bases). The CDR3 contains 13 residues. Germline V lookup: CDR1 MNHEY, CDR2 SVGEGT. V was trimmed by 8 bases and J by 1 base, leaving 12 bases between them. This CDR3 reads CASARWESYEQYF. CDR3 DNA: TGTGCCAGCGCTAGGTGGGAGTCCTACGAGCAGTACTTC.

A single count supports this clonotype. The rearrangement links TRBV6-1 to TRBJ2-7; TRBD1 matches 9 bases. V lost 5 bases, J lost 2 bases, and 7 bases stayed unmatched. CDR1 and CDR2 (germline): MNHNS, SASEGT. CDR3 length: 15 amino acids. The CDR3: CASSTSGTGTYEQYF. CDR3 in DNA: TGTGCCAGCAGTACCTCCGGGACAGGGACCTACGAGCAGTACTTC.

The V call is TRBV28, the J call TRBJ1-2; tentatively, D is TRBD1 (6 bases). The CDR3 runs to 12 residues. V dropped 6 bases and J dropped 8 bases, with 13 bases sitting between them. CDR1 is MDHEN, CDR2 SYDVKM, per germline. CDR3 sequence reads: CASSFGGSGYTF. Here the CDR3 DNA reads TGTGCCAGCAGCTTTGGGGGCTCGGGCTACACCTTC.

This clonotype was detected only a few times. This sequence joins TRBV5-8 and TRBJ2-1; TRBD1 aligns across 8 bases. The junction had 2 bases not matched to a gene; V was cut back by 0 bases and J by 6 bases. The CDR3 runs to 14 residues. Germline CDR1 and CDR2: SGHTS and YDEGEE. The CDR3 region has the DNA TGTGCCAGCAGCTTGGAACAGGGGGTCAATGAGCAGTTCTTC. Protein sequence: CASSLEQGVNEQFF.

There are many counts of this clonotype. V gene TRBV18 combines with J gene TRBJ2-3, with 14 bases matching TRBD2. This CDR3 has 18 amino acids. With V trimmed by 0 bases and J by 0 bases, 2 bases remained unmatched. Germline V gives CDR1 KGHSH, CDR2 LQKENI. The CDR3 spells CASSPPGLAGESTDTQYF. The CDR3 coding sequence is TGTGCCAGCTCACCACCGGGACTAGCGGGGGAGAGCACAGATACGCAGTATTTT.

Of note for this clonotype: A much larger clone lies one base from this, so it may be a read error. CDR3 residues: CASRGAGQAISGANVLAF. The CDR3 nucleotides read TGTGCCAGCAGGGGGGCGGGACAGGCCATCTCTGGGGCCAACGTCCTGGCTTTC. The chain uses TRBV28 and TRBJ2-6; TRBD1 matches 8 bases. Germline CDR1 is MDHEN and CDR2 is SYDVKM. CDR3 size: 18 residues.

This clonotype was seen repeatedly, ten times or more. The V call is TRBV5-6, the J call TRBJ2-5; 8 bases are shared with TRBD1. V was pared by 4 bases and J by 1 base, with 6 bases of the junction left unmatched. The CDR3 loop spans 15 amino acids. Germline CDR1 and CDR2: SGHDT and YYEEEE. The CDR3 is CASSLPGTGQETQYF. As DNA, the CDR3 is TGTGCCAGCAGCCTCCCTGGGACAGGCCAAGAGACCCAGTACTTC.